This is a list of T cell receptor beta chains from one sample in a study of cytomegalovirus exposure and HLA in healthy donors. Data came from immunoSEQ multiplex PCR; TCRdb stores just in-frame clones and leaves some out. The data hold about 83,000 clones, with about four fifths observed a single time. The sequencing input was PBMCs. All receptors come from a young woman in good health and CMV-seronegative. Each CDR3 is given with its conserved first and last residue. Fields, in order: clone size, CDR3 length, V gene, D gene, J gene, CDR3 DNA, CDR3 protein. The D gene is left open where the match is weak. The size of a clone is reported for some rows only, either as once, few or many, or as a class for expanded clones.

abundance: NA
len: 13
v_gene: TRBV7-3
d_gene: TRBD1
j_gene: TRBJ1-2
CDR3nt: TGTGCCAGCAGCGAGGACAGGGTGGTTGGCTACACCTTC
CDR3aa: CASSEDRVVGYTF

abundance: NA
len: 16
v_gene: TRBV9
d_gene: TRBD2
j_gene: TRBJ2-3
CDR3nt: TGTGCCAGCAGCGCCCCTAGCGGCCCCAGCACAGATACGCAGTATTTT
CDR3aa: CASSAPSGPSTDTQYF

abundance: few
len: 16
v_gene: TRBV11-2
d_gene: NA
j_gene: TRBJ1-3
CDR3nt: TGTGCCAGCAGCCCACAGGGTGCCCACTCTGGAAACACCATATATTTT
CDR3aa: CASSPQGAHSGNTIYF

abundance: NA
len: 15
v_gene: TRBV11-3
d_gene: NA
j_gene: TRBJ2-2
CDR3nt: TGTGCCAGCAGCCGTAGCGGAGTGAACACCGGGGAGCTGTTTTTT
CDR3aa: CASSRSGVNTGELFF

abundance: NA
len: 14
v_gene: TRBV7-9
d_gene: TRBD2
j_gene: TRBJ2-3
CDR3nt: TGTTCCAGCAGCTTAGAAGCGGGAGCAGATACGCAGTATTTT
CDR3aa: CSSSLEAGADTQYF

abundance: once
len: 15
v_gene: TRBV9
d_gene: NA
j_gene: TRBJ2-7
CDR3nt: TGTGCCAGCAGCGTAGAACCGGGACAAGTATACGAGCAGTACTTC
CDR3aa: CASSVEPGQVYEQYF

abundance: NA
len: 15
v_gene: TRBV7-9
d_gene: NA
j_gene: TRBJ2-7
CDR3nt: TGTGCCAGCAGCTCCCGAGGGTCCCAGGGGAGCGAGCAGTACTTC
CDR3aa: CASSSRGSQGSEQYF

abundance: NA
len: 11
v_gene: TRBV7-9
d_gene: NA
j_gene: TRBJ2-7
CDR3nt: TGTTCCAGCAGCTCCCGGAGCGAGCAGTACTTC
CDR3aa: CSSSSRSEQYF

abundance: NA
len: 13
v_gene: TRBV5-8
d_gene: TRBD2
j_gene: TRBJ2-7
CDR3nt: TGTGCCTCCAGACTAGCGGGAGGATGGGAGCAGTACTTC
CDR3aa: CASRLAGGWEQYF

abundance: NA
len: 12
v_gene: TRBV6-1
d_gene: NA
j_gene: TRBJ2-2
CDR3nt: TGTGCCAGCAGTTTATCTCCCGGGGAGCTGTTTTTT
CDR3aa: CASSLSPGELFF

abundance: NA
len: 13
v_gene: TRBV5-1
d_gene: NA
j_gene: TRBJ2-1
CDR3nt: TGCGCCAGCAGCTCCTCCAAAGGGGGTGAGCAGTTCTTC
CDR3aa: CASSSSKGGEQFF

abundance: NA
len: 14
v_gene: TRBV18
d_gene: TRBD1
j_gene: TRBJ2-7
CDR3nt: TGTGCCAGCTCACCAGGGACAGGTCTTTACGGGCAGTACTTC
CDR3aa: CASSPGTGLYGQYF

abundance: NA
len: 14
v_gene: TRBV18
d_gene: NA
j_gene: TRBJ2-7
CDR3nt: TGTGCCAGCTCACCTAACACAGGGATCCACGAGCAGTACTTC
CDR3aa: CASSPNTGIHEQYF

abundance: few
len: 14
v_gene: TRBV27
d_gene: NA
j_gene: TRBJ2-4
CDR3nt: TGTGCCAGCAGTCAGGGACTGCATATAAACATTCAGTACTTC
CDR3aa: CASSQGLHINIQYF

abundance: NA
len: 17
v_gene: TRBV4-1
d_gene: NA
j_gene: TRBJ2-3
CDR3nt: TGCGCCAGCAGCCAAGTAGGCATTGGCAGGGGAGGGGATACGCAGTATTTT
CDR3aa: CASSQVGIGRGGDTQYF

abundance: NA
len: 17
v_gene: TRBV19
d_gene: TRBD2
j_gene: TRBJ2-1
CDR3nt: TGTGCCAGTACCCTCCGAGCGGGGGCGCGACCCTACAATGAGCAGTTCTTC
CDR3aa: CASTLRAGARPYNEQFF

abundance: NA
len: 12
v_gene: TRBV10-3
d_gene: NA
j_gene: TRBJ1-2
CDR3nt: TGTGCCATCAGTGAGACAGGGAACGGCTACACCTTC
CDR3aa: CAISETGNGYTF

abundance: NA
len: 13
v_gene: TRBV30
d_gene: NA
j_gene: TRBJ2-7
CDR3nt: TGTGCCTGGAGGGACCTCAGGGTTTACGAGCAGTACTTC
CDR3aa: CAWRDLRVYEQYF

abundance: NA
len: 11
v_gene: TRBV20-1
d_gene: NA
j_gene: TRBJ1-1
CDR3nt: TGCAGTGCCCCTTCTTACACTGAAGCTTTCTTT
CDR3aa: CSAPSYTEAFF

abundance: NA
len: 16
v_gene: TRBV19
d_gene: NA
j_gene: TRBJ2-3
CDR3nt: TGTGCCAGTAGTATAAGGTCCCCCATCTCAGGGGATACGCAGTATTTT
CDR3aa: CASSIRSPISGDTQYF

abundance: NA
len: 15
v_gene: TRBV4-3
d_gene: TRBD1
j_gene: TRBJ2-2
CDR3nt: TGCGCCAGCAGCCTTGACAGGGCGTTCGCCGGGGAGCTGTTTTTT
CDR3aa: CASSLDRAFAGELFF

abundance: NA
len: 15
v_gene: TRBV28
d_gene: NA
j_gene: TRBJ2-1
CDR3nt: TGTGCCAGCAGGGGGGACTTCCCCTCCTACAATGAGCAGTTCTTC
CDR3aa: CASRGDFPSYNEQFF

abundance: NA
len: 16
v_gene: TRBV4-1
d_gene: NA
j_gene: TRBJ2-7
CDR3nt: TGCGCCAGCAGCCTTAACAGCGGGCTTCTGATGGGGGAGCAGTACTTC
CDR3aa: CASSLNSGLLMGEQYF

abundance: few
len: 16
v_gene: TRBV5-1
d_gene: TRBD2
j_gene: TRBJ2-1
CDR3nt: TGCGCCAGCAGCTTCGGGACTAGCGGGAGAATCGATGAGCAGTTCTTC
CDR3aa: CASSFGTSGRIDEQFF

abundance: NA
len: 18
v_gene: TRBV19
d_gene: TRBD2
j_gene: TRBJ2-5
CDR3nt: TGTGCCAGTAGTAGATCCGCGTGGCTAGCGGGGACAGAAGAGACCCAGTACTTC
CDR3aa: CASSRSAWLAGTEETQYF

abundance: NA
len: 15
v_gene: TRBV19
d_gene: TRBD2
j_gene: TRBJ2-7
CDR3nt: TGTGCCAGTAGTATTAAGACTAGCGGGAGATGGGAGCAGTACTTC
CDR3aa: CASSIKTSGRWEQYF

abundance: NA
len: 15
v_gene: TRBV5-1
d_gene: NA
j_gene: TRBJ1-3
CDR3nt: TGCGCCAGCAGGGTCGGAGGACAGCCTGGAAACACCATATATTTT
CDR3aa: CASRVGGQPGNTIYF

abundance: NA
len: 11
v_gene: TRBV28
d_gene: NA
j_gene: TRBJ2-5
CDR3nt: TGTGCCAGCCGGGGTCCAGAGACCCAGTACTTC
CDR3aa: CASRGPETQYF

abundance: NA
len: 15
v_gene: TRBV7-6
d_gene: TRBD2
j_gene: TRBJ2-7
CDR3nt: TGTGCCAGCAGCCAACTAGCGGGAGGAAGGTACGAGCAGTACTTC
CDR3aa: CASSQLAGGRYEQYF

abundance: NA
len: 18
v_gene: TRBV5-1
d_gene: TRBD1
j_gene: TRBJ2-5
CDR3nt: TGCGCCAGCAGCCCCTACTCTGCCGGGACAGGGGGCCCGGAGACCCAGTACTTC
CDR3aa: CASSPYSAGTGGPETQYF

abundance: NA
len: 18
v_gene: TRBV7-8
d_gene: TRBD2
j_gene: TRBJ2-7
CDR3nt: TGTGCCAGCAGCTTAAGGGGACTAGGCGGATCCTGGGGTTACGAGCAGTACTTC
CDR3aa: CASSLRGLGGSWGYEQYF

abundance: NA
len: 13
v_gene: TRBV6-1
d_gene: NA
j_gene: TRBJ1-1
CDR3nt: TGTGCCAGCAGTTCCCAGGGAGGAACTGAAGCTTTCTTT
CDR3aa: CASSSQGGTEAFF